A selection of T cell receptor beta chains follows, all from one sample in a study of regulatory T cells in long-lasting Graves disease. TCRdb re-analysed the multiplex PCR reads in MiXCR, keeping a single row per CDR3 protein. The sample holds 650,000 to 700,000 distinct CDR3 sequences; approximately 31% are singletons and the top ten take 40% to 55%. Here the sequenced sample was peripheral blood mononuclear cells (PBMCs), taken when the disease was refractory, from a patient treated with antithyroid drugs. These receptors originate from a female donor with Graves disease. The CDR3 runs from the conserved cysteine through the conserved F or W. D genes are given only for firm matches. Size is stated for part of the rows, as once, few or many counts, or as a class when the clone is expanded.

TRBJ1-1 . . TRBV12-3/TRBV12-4 CASRGRREAFF TGTGCCAGCAGGGGACGGCGTGAAGCTTTCTTT
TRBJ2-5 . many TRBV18 CASSPRFETQYF TGTGCCAGCTCACCACGGTTTGAGACCCAGTACTTC
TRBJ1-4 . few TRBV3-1 CASSQEAATNEKLFF TGTGCCAGCAGCCAAGAGGCCGCAACTAATGAAAAACTGTTTTTT
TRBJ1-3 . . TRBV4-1 CASSPSTGGNTIYF TGCGCCAGCAGCCCCTCGACAGGAGGAAACACCATATATTTT
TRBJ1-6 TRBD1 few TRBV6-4 CASSDGQGINSPLHF TGTGCCAGCAGCGATGGACAGGGGATAAATTCACCCCTCCACTTT
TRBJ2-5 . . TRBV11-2 CASSLRAWQGETQYF TGTGCCAGCAGCTTAAGGGCTTGGCAGGGGGAGACCCAGTACTTC
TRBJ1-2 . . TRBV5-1 CASTVDSNYGYTF TGCGCCAGCACCGTGGACAGTAACTATGGCTACACCTTC
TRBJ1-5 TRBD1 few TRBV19 CASSPTRGSASNQPQHF TGTGCCAGTAGTCCCACCAGGGGGTCAGCGAGCAATCAGCCCCAGCATTTT
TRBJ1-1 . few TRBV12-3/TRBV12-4 CASTPLLNTEAFF TGTGCCAGCACCCCGCTTTTGAACACTGAAGCTTTCTTT
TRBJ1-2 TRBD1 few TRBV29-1 CSVVPGQGAYGYTF TGCAGCGTTGTCCCGGGACAGGGGGCCTATGGCTACACCTTC
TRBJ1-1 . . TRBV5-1 CASSPEVRTLRKNTEAFF TGCGCCAGCAGCCCAGAAGTGAGGACTCTAAGGAAAAACACTGAAGCTTTCTTT
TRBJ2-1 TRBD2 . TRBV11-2 CASSLSTSGYPYNEQFF TGTGCCAGCAGCTTATCGACTAGCGGATACCCCTACAATGAGCAGTTCTTC
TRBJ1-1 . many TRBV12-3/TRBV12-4 CASSLAMNTEAFF TGTGCCAGCAGCTTAGCTATGAACACTGAAGCTTTCTTT
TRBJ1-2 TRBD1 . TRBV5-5 CASRGQGYDYGYTF TGTGCCAGCAGGGGACAGGGTTACGACTATGGCTACACCTTC
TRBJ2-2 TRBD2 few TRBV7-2 CASSPWTSASGGELFF TGTGCCAGCAGCCCCTGGACTAGCGCAAGTGGCGGGGAGCTGTTTTTT
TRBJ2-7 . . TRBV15 CATSSQNHLGQYF TGTGCCACCAGCTCTCAGAACCATCTGGGGCAGTACTTC
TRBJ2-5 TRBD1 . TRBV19 CASSTYRGSETQYF TGTGCCAGTAGTACTTACAGGGGGTCAGAGACCCAGTACTTC
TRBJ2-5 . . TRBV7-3 CASSSNTETQYF TGTGCCAGCAGCTCGAACACGGAGACCCAGTACTTC
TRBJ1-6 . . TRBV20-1 CSARDLGSTGNSPLHF TGCAGTGCTAGAGATCTAGGGAGCACTGGGAATTCACCCCTCCACTTT
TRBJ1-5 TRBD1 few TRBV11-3 CASSLVRDRGQDNQPQHF TGTGCCAGCAGCTTAGTTCGGGACAGGGGGCAGGACAATCAGCCCCAGCATTTT
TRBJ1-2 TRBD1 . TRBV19 CASSITTGENYGYTF TGTGCCAGTAGTATAACGACAGGGGAGAACTATGGCTACACCTTC
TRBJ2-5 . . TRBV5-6 CASSNWGGGETQYF TGTGCCAGCAGCAATTGGGGAGGGGGGGAGACCCAGTACTTC